The 8 T cell receptor beta chains in this list originate from one sample, sequenced in a study of shared clonotypes between healthy human individuals (dated by TCRdb to 2020 to 2021). For the CD8 naive samples, CD45RO-negative cells were positively selected for CCR7, yielding a CD45RA+CCR7+ population from which TemRA cells were excluded. Receptor amplification or capture employed the immunoSEQ multiplex PCR assay. TCRdb took this table from immuneACCESS and kept in-frame rearrangements with V and J called. Such tables lack part of the clones; where checked against another copy, unresolved V genes explain under half of the gap, and the rest is unexplained. Within this sample are about 2.2 million clones, with 85% to 95% of them counted one time only. The top ten clonotypes cover roughly 1.7% of the sample. The specimen sequenced was naive CD8+ T cells from PBMCs. Sample cell subset or site, as interpreted from the label and publication: CD45RA+CCR7+. These receptors originate from a man between 18 and 29 years old in good health. Some clones in this sample may be carry-over from other donors' samples.

The chain is built from TRBV9 and TRBJ1-3; no clear D gene. Germline V gene sequence: CDR1 SGDLS, CDR2 YYNGEE. The ends were cut back, 5 bases at V and 3 bases at J, with 12 bases in the middle. The CDR3 loop spans 14 amino acids. The CDR3 is CASRQGGYGNTIYF. In DNA, the CDR3 is TGTGCCAGCAGACAAGGAGGATATGGAAACACCATATATTTT.

This chain joins TRBV19 and TRBJ1-1; D is undetermined. V gave up 3 bases and J gave up 1 base, with 12 bases separating them. The CDR3 has 15 amino acids. Germline CDR1 LNHDA, CDR2 SQIVND (reference sequence). CDR3 sequence (DNA): TGTGCCAGTAGTATGAATTGGGCAGCGAACACTGAAGCTTTCTTT. This sequence encodes CASSMNWAANTEAFF.

This rearrangement joins TRBV6-6 to TRBJ2-7; D is unclear. Trimming removed 8 bases at V and 5 bases at J, with 13 bases between. The CDR3 is made up of 12 amino acids. Looked up from germline, CDR1 is MNHNY and CDR2 is SVGAGI (reference sequence). In DNA, the CDR3 is TGTGCCAGCGGCCCACAGCCCCACGAGCAGTACTTC. It specifies CASGPQPHEQYF.

The chain couples TRBV6-6 to TRBJ2-4; perhaps TRBD2 as D (5 bases). V was trimmed by 9 bases and J by 8 bases, leaving 14 bases between them. There are 12 residues in the CDR3. Germline-derived CDR1 and CDR2 are MNHNY and SVGAGI (reference sequence). The chain's CDR3 is CASYPGGHIQYF. The CDR3 DNA reads TGTGCCAGTTACCCCGGAGGACACATTCAGTACTTC.

The chain recombines TRBV6-9 with TRBJ2-1, with 9 bases aligning to TRBD2. V trimming: 7 bases; J trimming: 3 bases; junction bases outside the gene matches: 16. CDR1 MNHGY and CDR2 SVAAGI come from the germline V gene. The CDR3 extends over 18 amino acids. Here the CDR3 DNA reads TGTGCCAGCACCAACTTTGATGGGCTAGCGGGATTCTACAATGAGCAGTTCTTC. Protein sequence: CASTNFDGLAGFYNEQFF.

This chain links TRBV7-2 with TRBJ1-4; D perhaps matches TRBD1 (6 bases). Germline CDR1 reads SGHTA; CDR2 reads FQGNSA. With 3 bases removed from V and 8 bases from J, the gap between germline ends came to 19 bases. The CDR3 spans 16 residues. CDR3 amino acids: CASSLGALGVGEKLFF. The CDR3 region has the DNA TGTGCCAGCAGCTTGGGGGCACTTGGGGTGGGCGAAAAACTGTTTTTT.

The sample holds one count of this clone. The chain couples TRBV6-1 to TRBJ1-2, with 7 bases identical to TRBD1. The ends lost 5 bases at V and 1 base at J; junction bases unmatched: 7. The CDR3 covers 15 residues. Germline CDR1 and CDR2: MNHNS and SASEGT. CDR3: CASSTGTAYNYGYTF. The CDR3 region has the DNA TGTGCCAGCAGTACTGGGACAGCATATAACTATGGCTACACCTTC.

The count of this clone is one. The chain has TRBV7-9 and TRBJ1-4; no definite D call. The CDR3 consists of 14 residues. Trimming cost V 5 bases and J 5 bases, with 12 bases left between them. The germline V gene encodes CDR1 SEHNR and CDR2 FQNEAQ (reference sequence). The CDR3 region has the DNA TGTGCCAGCAGCAGGGTGGGCAGAAATGAAAAACTGTTTTTT. Residues: CASSRVGRNEKLFF.